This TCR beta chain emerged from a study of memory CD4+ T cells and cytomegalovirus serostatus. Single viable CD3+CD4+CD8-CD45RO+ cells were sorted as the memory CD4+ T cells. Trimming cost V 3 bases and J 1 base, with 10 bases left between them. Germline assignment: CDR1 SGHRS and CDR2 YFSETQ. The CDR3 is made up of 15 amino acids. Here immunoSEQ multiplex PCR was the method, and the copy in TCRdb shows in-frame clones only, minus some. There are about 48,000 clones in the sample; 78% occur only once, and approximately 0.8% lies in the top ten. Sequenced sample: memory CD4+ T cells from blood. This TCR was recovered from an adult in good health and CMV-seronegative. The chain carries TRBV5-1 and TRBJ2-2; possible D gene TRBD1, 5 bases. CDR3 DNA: TGCGCCAGCAGCTACTTAGACAGGAACACCGGGGAGCTGTTTTTT. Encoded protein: CASSYLDRNTGELFF.